Listed below are T cell receptor beta chains from one sample, sequenced in a study of blood T cell repertoires in COVID-19. The method was immunoSEQ multiplex PCR; TCRdb's version includes in-frame clones alone and lacks a portion of them. This sample carries around 700,000 clones, about 90% of them seen once, and the ten largest clones take approximately 0.3%. Sequenced material: peripheral blood. These receptors came from a woman younger than 30 with acute or convalescent COVID-19. The CDR3 runs from the conserved cysteine through the conserved F or W. The D gene is left open where the match is weak. The listing skips clone size in some rows; elsewhere it reads once, few, many or a size class.

once	TRBV7-2	TRBJ1-1	16	NA	TGTGCCAGCAGCTTAGTTTGGACAGCTATGAACACTGAAGCTTTCTTT	CASSLVWTAMNTEAFF
NA	TRBV9	TRBJ1-1	17	TRBD1	TGTGCCAGCAGTAAACCCCCGGGACAGGGGTTTATTGGTGAAGCTTTCTTT	CASSKPPGQGFIGEAFF
NA	TRBV3-1/TRBV3-2	TRBJ2-1	15	TRBD2	TGTGCCAGCAGTTCGGGGAGCGGGGCAGTCGATGAGCAGTTCTTC	CASSSGSGAVDEQFF
once	TRBV7-3	TRBJ2-2	15	NA	TGTGCCAGCTCCCCGGAGACTTTGAACACCGGGGAGCTGTTTTTT	CASSPETLNTGELFF
NA	TRBV29-1	TRBJ1-5	13	TRBD1	TGCAGCGTCCTCCGACAGGGGGCTCAGCCCCAGCATTTT	CSVLRQGAQPQHF
NA	TRBV5-1	TRBJ1-1	14	NA	TGCGCCAGCATGCTCAGGATTGGAGGCGCTGAAGCTTTCTTT	CASMLRIGGAEAFF
NA	TRBV19	TRBJ1-1	18	NA	TGTGCCAGTAGTTTTTCTGGGCACGCGGGGGTTATGAACACTGAAGCTTTCTTT	CASSFSGHAGVMNTEAFF
NA	TRBV5-4	TRBJ1-4	14	NA	TGTGCCAGCAGCTTACAGGGTACTAATGAAAAACTGTTTTTT	CASSLQGTNEKLFF
NA	TRBV6-5	TRBJ1-3	14	NA	TGTGCCAGCAGGAAAAACAAATCTGGAAACACCATATATTTT	CASRKNKSGNTIYF
NA	TRBV5-1	TRBJ1-1	13	NA	TGCGCCAGCAGCATCAGCGGGGACACTGAAGCTTTCTTT	CASSISGDTEAFF
NA	TRBV6-6	TRBJ2-3	15	NA	TGTGCCAGCAGTTACGGGGGGGCTAGATCAAATACGCAGTATTTT	CASSYGGARSNTQYF
NA	TRBV7-8	TRBJ1-2	15	TRBD1	TGTGCCAGCAGCCCAGCGACAGGGACCAACTATGGCTACACCTTC	CASSPATGTNYGYTF
NA	TRBV4-3	TRBJ2-3	16	TRBD2	TGCGCCTGCAGCCAAGTAGCGGGGGGGCTAGGAGATACGCAGTATTTT	CACSQVAGGLGDTQYF
NA	TRBV29-1	TRBJ1-1	13	NA	TGCAGCGCCGCGACACTTACGAACACTGAAGCTTTCTTT	CSAATLTNTEAFF
NA	TRBV5-4	TRBJ2-7	16	TRBD1	TGTGCCAGCAGAAAGAACCTGGGACAGGGGGGCTACGAGCAGTACTTC	CASRKNLGQGGYEQYF